This TCR beta chain was sequenced during a study of T-cell memory formation after mild COVID-19. The overall study: TCR clusters showed largely donor specificity. The study, taken as a whole, reports: Contracting CD4+ clones sat mainly in CM and EM; CD8+ in EMRA.

Per germline, CDR1 DFQATT and CDR2 SNEGSKA (reference sequence). CDR3 size: 11 residues. MiXCR was run by TCRdb on the 5' RACE reads, yielding one entry per CDR3 protein. The sample holds about 180,000 distinct CDR3 sequences, under 20% seen once. This clonotype was seen only a few times. Its antigen is not identified. Sequence at one end of the junction differs from germline and may be a read error. The sequence was collected from an adult woman who had mild COVID-19 (a few samples of this study predate the infection). Cell type and time point are not known. The rearrangement uses TRBV20-1 and TRBJ2-7, with D unresolved. Material for sequencing was PBMCs or a T cell subset sorted from them (not recorded which). DNA for the CDR3: TGCAGTGCTGGAGACCCGTTAGAGCAGTACTTC. Its protein product is CSAGDPLEQYF.